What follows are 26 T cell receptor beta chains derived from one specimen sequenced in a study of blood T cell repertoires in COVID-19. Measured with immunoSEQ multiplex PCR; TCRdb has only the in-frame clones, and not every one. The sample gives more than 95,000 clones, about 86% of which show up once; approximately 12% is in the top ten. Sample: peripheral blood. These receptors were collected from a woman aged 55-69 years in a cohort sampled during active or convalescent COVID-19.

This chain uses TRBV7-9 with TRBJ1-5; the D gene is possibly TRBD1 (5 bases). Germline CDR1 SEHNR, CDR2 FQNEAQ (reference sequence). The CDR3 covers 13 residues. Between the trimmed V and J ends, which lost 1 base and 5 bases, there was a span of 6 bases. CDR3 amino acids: CASSLGGDQPQHF. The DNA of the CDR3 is TGTGCCAGCAGCTTAGGGGGGGATCAGCCCCAGCATTTT.

DNA of the CDR3: TGTGCCACCAGCAGAGATAAGGGGAAGGTTCGCCATGGCTACACCTTC. Protein sequence: CATSRDKGKVRHGYTF. The genes are TRBV15 and TRBJ1-2, with D tentatively TRBD1 (5 bases). The CDR3 loop spans 16 amino acids. The germline V gene encodes CDR1 LNHNV and CDR2 YYDKDF (reference sequence). The V end lost 0 bases, the J end lost 6 bases, and 17 bases lay between the germline ends.

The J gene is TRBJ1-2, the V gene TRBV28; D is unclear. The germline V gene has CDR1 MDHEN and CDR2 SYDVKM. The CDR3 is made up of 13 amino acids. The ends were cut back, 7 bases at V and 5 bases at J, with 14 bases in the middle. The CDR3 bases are TGTGCCAGCACCTACATGGGCGTATATGGCTACACCTTC. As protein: CASTYMGVYGYTF.

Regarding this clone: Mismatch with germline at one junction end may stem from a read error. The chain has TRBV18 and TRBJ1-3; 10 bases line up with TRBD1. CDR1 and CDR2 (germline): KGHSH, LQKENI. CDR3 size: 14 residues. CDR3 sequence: CASSRDRGQEALEF. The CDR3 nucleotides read TGTGCCAGCTCACGGGACAGGGGACAGGAGGCCCTGGAATTT. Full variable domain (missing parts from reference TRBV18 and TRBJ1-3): NAGVMQNPRHLVRRRGQEARLRCSPMKGHSHVYWYRQLPEEGLKFMVYLQKENIIDESGMPKERFSAEFPKEGPSILRIQQVVRGDSAAYFCASSRDRGQEALEFGEGSWLTVV.

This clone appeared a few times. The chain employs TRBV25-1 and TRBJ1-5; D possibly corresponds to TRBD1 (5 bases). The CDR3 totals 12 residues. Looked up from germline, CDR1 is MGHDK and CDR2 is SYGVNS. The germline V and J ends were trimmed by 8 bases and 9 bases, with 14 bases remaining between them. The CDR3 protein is CASQGPRGPQHF. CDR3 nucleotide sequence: TGTGCCAGCCAGGGTCCACGAGGGCCCCAGCATTTT.

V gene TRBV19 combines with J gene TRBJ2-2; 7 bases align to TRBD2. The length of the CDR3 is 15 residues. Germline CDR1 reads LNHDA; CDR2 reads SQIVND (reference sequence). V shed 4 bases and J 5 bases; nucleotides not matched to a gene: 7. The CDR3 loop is CASSTLGRGTGELFF. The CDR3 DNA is TGTGCCAGTAGTACCCTTGGGAGGGGAACCGGGGAGCTGTTTTTT.

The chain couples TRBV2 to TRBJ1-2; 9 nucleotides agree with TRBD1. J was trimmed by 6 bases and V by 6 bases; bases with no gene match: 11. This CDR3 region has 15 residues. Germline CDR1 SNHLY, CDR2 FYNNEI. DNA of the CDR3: TGTGCCAGCAGGGGATCTACAGGGGGCGCGAATGGCTACACCTTC. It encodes CASRGSTGGANGYTF. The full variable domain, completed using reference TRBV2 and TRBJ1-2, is EPEVTQTPSHQVTQMGQEVILRCVPISNHLYFYWYRQILGQKVEFLVSFYNNEISEKSEIFDDQFSVERPDGSNFTLKIRSTKLEDSAMYFCASRGSTGGANGYTFGSGTRLTVV.

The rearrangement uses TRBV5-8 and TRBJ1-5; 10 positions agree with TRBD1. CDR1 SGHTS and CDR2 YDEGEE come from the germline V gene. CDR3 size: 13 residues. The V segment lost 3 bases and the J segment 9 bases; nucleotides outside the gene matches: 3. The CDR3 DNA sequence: TGTGCCAGCAGCTGGGACAGGGGCCGGCCCCAGCATTTT. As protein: CASSWDRGRPQHF. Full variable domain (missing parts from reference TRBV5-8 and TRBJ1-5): EAGVTQSPTHLIKTRGQQATLRCSPISGHTSVYWYQQALGLGLQFLLWYDEGEERNRGNFPPRFSGRQFPNYSSELNVNALELEDSALYLCASSWDRGRPQHFGDGTRLSIL.

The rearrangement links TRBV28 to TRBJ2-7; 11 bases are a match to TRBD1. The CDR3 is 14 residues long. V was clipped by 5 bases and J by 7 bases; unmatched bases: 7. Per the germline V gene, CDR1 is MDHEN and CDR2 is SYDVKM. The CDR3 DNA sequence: TGTGCCAGCAGTCAGGGGGGGACAGGGGGAGAGCAGTACTTC. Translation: CASSQGGTGGEQYF.

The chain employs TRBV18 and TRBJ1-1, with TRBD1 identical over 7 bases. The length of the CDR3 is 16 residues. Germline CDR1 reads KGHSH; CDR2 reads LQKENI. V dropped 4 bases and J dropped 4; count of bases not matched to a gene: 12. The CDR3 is CASSQGALTVGTEAFF. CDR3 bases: TGTGCCAGCTCACAGGGGGCGCTTACGGTAGGCACTGAAGCTTTCTTT.

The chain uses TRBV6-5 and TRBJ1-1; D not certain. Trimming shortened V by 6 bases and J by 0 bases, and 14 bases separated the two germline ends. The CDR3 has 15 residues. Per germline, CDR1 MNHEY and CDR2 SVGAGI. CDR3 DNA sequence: TGTGCCAGCAGCCCGTGGGCAGCCCTGAACACTGAAGCTTTCTTT. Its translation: CASSPWAALNTEAFF.

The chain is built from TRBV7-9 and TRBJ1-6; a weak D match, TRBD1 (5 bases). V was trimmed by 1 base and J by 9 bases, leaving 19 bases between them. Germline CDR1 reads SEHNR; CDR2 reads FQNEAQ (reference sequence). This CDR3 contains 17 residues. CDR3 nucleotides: TGTGCCAGCAGCTTAGAAGGAACAGTAAGGGGAGGTTCACCCCTCCACTTT. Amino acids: CASSLEGTVRGGSPLHF.

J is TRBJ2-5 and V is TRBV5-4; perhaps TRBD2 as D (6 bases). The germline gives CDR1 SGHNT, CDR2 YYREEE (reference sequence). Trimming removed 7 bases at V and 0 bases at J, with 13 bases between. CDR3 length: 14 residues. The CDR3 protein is CASSFLADQETQYF. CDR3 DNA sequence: TGTGCCAGCTCTTTTTTAGCGGACCAAGAGACCCAGTACTTC.

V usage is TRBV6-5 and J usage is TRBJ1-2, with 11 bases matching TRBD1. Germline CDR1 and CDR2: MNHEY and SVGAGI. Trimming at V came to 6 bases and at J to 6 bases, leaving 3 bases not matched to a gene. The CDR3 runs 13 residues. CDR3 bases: TGTGCCAGCAGGGGGACAGGGGGGGATGGCTACACCTTC. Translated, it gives CASRGTGGDGYTF.

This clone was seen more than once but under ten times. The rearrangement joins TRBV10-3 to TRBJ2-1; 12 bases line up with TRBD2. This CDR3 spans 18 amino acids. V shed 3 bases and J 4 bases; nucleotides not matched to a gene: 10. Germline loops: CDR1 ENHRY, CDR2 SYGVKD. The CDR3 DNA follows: TGTGCCATCAGTGACTTGAGATCTGGACTAGCGGGGTACAATGAGCAGTTCTTC. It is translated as CAISDLRSGLAGYNEQFF.

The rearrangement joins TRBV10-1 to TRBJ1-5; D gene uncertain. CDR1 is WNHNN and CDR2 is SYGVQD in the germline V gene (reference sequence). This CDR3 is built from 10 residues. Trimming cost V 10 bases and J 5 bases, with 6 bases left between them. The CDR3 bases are TGCGCCAAACGGGATCAGCCCCAGCATTTT. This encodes CAKRDQPQHF.

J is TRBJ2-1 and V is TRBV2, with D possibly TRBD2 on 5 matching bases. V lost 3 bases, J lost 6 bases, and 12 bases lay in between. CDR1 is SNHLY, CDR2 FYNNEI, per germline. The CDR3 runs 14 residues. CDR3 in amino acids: CASSDARRPNEQFF. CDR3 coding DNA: TGTGCCAGCAGTGATGCGCGGAGGCCCAATGAGCAGTTCTTC. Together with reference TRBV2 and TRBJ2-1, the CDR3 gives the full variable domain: EPEVTQTPSHQVTQMGQEVILRCVPISNHLYFYWYRQILGQKVEFLVSFYNNEISEKSEIFDDQFSVERPDGSNFTLKIRSTKLEDSAMYFCASSDARRPNEQFFGPGTRLTVL.

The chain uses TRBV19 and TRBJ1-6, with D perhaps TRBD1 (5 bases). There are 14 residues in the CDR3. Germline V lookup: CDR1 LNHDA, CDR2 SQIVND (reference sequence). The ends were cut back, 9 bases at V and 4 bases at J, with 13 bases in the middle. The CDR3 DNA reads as TGTGCCAGCCGGAACAGGAAATATAATTCACCCCTCCACTTT. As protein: CASRNRKYNSPLHF.

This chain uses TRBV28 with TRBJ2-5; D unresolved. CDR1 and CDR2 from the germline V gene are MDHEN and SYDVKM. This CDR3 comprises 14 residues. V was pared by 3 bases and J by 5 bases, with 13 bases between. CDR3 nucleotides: TGTGCCAGCAGTTTCTCTTGGGCACGGGAGACCCAGTACTTC. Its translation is CASSFSWARETQYF.

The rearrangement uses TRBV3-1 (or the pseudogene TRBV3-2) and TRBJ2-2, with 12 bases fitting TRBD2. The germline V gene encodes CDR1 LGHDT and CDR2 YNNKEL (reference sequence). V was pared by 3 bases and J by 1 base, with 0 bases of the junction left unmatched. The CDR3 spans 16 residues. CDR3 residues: CASSQGLAGNTGELFF. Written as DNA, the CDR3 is TGTGCCAGCAGCCAGGGACTAGCGGGGAACACCGGGGAGCTGTTTTTT.

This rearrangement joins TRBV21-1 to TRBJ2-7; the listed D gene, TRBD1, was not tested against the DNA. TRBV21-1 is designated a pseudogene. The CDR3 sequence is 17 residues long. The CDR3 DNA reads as TGTGCCAGCAGCTTACCTCCCGGGACAGCGGGTGCATGGGGGCAGTACTTC. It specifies CASSLPPGTAGAWGQYF.

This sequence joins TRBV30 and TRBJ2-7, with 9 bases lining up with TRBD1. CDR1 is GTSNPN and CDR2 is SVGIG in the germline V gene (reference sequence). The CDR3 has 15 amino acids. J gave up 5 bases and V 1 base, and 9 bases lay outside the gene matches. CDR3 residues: CAWSGGNRGRDEQYF. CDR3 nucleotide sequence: TGTGCCTGGAGTGGGGGGAACAGGGGGCGCGACGAGCAGTACTTC.

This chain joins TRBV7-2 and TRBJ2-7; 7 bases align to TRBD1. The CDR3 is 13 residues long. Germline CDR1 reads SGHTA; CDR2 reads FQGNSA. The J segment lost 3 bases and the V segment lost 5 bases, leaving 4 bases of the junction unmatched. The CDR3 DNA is TGTGCCAGCAGCCCCGGGACAGACTACGAGCAGTACTTC. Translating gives CASSPGTDYEQYF. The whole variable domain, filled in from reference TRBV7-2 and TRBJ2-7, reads GAGVSQSPSNKVTEKGKDVELRCDPISGHTALYWYRQSLGQGLEFLIYFQGNSAPDKSGLPSDRFSAERTGGSVSTLTIQRTQQEDSAVYLCASSPGTDYEQYFGPGTRLTVT.

The CDR3 DNA is TGTGCCAGCAGCTTGGCCCTTGGGGCGTCCTATGGCTACACCTTC. Protein: CASSLALGASYGYTF. The chain is built from TRBV5-5 and TRBJ1-2, with D perhaps matching TRBD1 (5 bases). Looked up from germline, CDR1 is SGHKS and CDR2 is YYEKEE (reference sequence). The V and J ends lost 0 bases and 4 bases respectively, with 13 bases between them. CDR3 length: 15 residues.

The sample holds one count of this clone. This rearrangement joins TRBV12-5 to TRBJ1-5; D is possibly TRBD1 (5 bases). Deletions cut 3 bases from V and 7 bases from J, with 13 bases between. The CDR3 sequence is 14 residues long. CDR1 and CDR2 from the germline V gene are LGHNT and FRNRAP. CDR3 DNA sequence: TGTGCTAGTGGTTTCATGGCAGGGCGCCAGCCCCAGCATTTT. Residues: CASGFMAGRQPQHF.

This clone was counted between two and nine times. The CDR3 coding sequence is TGCGCCAGCAGCCGGACTAGCGGGAGCAATGAGCAGTTCTTC. Translating it yields CASSRTSGSNEQFF. This chain uses TRBV5-1 with TRBJ2-1; 13 bases match TRBD2. The V segment lost 4 bases and the J segment 6 bases; nucleotides outside the gene matches: 1. The germline V gene has CDR1 SGHRS and CDR2 YFSETQ. This CDR3 spans 14 amino acids.